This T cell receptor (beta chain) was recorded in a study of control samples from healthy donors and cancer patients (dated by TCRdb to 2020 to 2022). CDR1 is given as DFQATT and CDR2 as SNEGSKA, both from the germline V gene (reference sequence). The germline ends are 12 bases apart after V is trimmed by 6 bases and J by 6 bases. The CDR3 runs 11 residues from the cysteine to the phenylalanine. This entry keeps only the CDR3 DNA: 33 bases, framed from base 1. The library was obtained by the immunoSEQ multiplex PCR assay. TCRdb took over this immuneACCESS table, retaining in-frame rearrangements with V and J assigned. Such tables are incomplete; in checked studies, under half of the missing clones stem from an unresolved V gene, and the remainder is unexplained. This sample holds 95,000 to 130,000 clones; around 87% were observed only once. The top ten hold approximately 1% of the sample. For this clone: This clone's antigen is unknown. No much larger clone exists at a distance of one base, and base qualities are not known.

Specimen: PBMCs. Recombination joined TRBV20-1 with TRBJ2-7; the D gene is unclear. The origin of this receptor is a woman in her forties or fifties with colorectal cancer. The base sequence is TGCAGTGCCCCAGGCTTGCGCGAGCAGTACTTC. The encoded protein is CSAPGLREQYF.